Reported below is one T cell receptor beta chain. The antigen remains undetermined. 60 Vbeta and 13 Jbeta primers were used in PCR. Assay: immunoSEQ multiplex PCR; the TCRdb copy retains only in-frame clones and omits some. The sample holds 150,000 to 200,000 clones, over 65% seen once. Per germline, CDR1 SGDLS and CDR2 YYNGEE. V was pared by 4 bases and J by 9 bases, with 5 bases of the junction left unmatched. The CDR3 is made up of 15 amino acids. This entry belongs to a study of cytomegalovirus exposure and HLA in healthy donors. The study, taken as a whole, reports: Whilst most TCR sequences proved rare, a subset of public TCRs occurred across many donors. TCR beta V segments were, for the most part, productive about 87% or about 30% of the time in an earlier analysis. It was reported that TCR beta sequences correctly inferred the HLA-A and HLA-B alleles for most subjects. Sequence variants that were highly shared formed a cluster that was likely a sequencing artifact.

The clonotype originates from a woman between 25 and 40 years old in good health and CMV-seronegative. Sample: PBMCs. V usage is TRBV9 and J usage is TRBJ2-1; 15 nucleotides line up with TRBD2. CDR3 loop: CASSFGLAGGLEQFF. Written as DNA, the CDR3 is TGTGCCAGCAGCTTCGGACTAGCGGGGGGGCTTGAGCAGTTCTTC.